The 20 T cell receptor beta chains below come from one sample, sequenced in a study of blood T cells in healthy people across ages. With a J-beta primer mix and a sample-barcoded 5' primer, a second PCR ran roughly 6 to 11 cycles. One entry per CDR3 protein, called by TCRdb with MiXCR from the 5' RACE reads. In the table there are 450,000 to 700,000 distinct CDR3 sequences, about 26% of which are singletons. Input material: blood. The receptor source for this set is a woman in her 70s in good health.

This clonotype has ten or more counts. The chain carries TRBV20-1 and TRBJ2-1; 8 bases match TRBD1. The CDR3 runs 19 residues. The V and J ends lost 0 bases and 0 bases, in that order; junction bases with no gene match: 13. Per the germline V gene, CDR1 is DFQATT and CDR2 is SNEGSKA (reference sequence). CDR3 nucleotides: TGCAGTGCTAGAGATCCGGCAGGGGGCTCAGAAAGCTCCTACAATGAGCAGTTCTTC. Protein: CSARDPAGGSESSYNEQFF.

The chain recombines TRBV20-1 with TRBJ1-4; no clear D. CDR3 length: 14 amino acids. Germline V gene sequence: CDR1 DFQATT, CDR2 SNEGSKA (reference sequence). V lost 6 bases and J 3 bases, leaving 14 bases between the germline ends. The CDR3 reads CSARNPGSNEKLFF. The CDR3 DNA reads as TGCAGTGCCAGGAACCCGGGTTCTAATGAAAAACTGTTTTTT.

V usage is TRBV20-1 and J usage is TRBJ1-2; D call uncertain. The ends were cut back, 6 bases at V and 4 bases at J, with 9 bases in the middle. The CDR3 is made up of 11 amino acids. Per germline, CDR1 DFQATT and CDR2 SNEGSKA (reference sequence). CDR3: CSAARSYGYTF. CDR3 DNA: TGCAGTGCGGCCCGCAGCTATGGCTACACCTTC.

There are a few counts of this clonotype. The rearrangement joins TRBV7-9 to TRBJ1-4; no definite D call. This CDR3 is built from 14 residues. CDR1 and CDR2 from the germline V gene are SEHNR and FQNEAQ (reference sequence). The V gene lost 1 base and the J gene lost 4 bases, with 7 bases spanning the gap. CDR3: CASSLVGDNEKLFF. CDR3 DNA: TGTGCCAGCAGCTTAGTTGGGGATAATGAAAAACTGTTTTTT.

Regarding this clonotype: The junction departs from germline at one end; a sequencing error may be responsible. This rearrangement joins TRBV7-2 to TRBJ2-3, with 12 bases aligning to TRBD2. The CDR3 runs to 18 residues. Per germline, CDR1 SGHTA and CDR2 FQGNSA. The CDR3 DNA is TGCGCCAGCAGCCTACGCCTAGCGGGGGGGCCGGGGACAGATACGCAGTATTTT. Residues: CASSLRLAGGPGTDTQYF. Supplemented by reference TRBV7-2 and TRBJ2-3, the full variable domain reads GAGVSQSPSNKVTEKGKDVELRCDPISGHTALYWYRQSLGQGLEFLIYFQGNSAPDKSGLPSDRFSAERTGGSVSTLTIQRTQQEDSAVYLCASSLRLAGGPGTDTQYFGPGTRLTVL.

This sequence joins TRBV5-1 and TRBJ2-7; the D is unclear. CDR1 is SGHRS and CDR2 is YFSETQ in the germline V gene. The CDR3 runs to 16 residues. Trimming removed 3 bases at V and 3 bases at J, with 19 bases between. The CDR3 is CASSSTQTYSRYEQYF. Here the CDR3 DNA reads TGCGCCAGCAGCTCGACCCAAACTTATAGCCGCTACGAGCAGTACTTC.

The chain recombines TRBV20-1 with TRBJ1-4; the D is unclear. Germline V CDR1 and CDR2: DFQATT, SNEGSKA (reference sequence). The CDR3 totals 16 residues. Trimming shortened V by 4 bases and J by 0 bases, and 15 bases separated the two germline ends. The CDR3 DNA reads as TGCAGTGCTAAAGGCCTGTTCGGGGCAACTAATGAAAAACTGTTTTTT. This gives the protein CSAKGLFGATNEKLFF.

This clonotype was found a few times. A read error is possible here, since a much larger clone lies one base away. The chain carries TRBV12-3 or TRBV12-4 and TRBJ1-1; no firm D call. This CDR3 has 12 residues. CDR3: CACSLSSVEAFF. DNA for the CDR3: TGTGCCTGCAGTTTATCGAGTGTCGAAGCTTTCTTT.

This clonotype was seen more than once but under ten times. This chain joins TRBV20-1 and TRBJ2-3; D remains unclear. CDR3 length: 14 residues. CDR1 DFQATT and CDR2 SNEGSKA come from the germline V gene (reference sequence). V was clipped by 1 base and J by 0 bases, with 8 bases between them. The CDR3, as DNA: TGCAGTGCTAGAGTGGGGATTAGCACAGATACGCAGTATTTT. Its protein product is CSARVGISTDTQYF.

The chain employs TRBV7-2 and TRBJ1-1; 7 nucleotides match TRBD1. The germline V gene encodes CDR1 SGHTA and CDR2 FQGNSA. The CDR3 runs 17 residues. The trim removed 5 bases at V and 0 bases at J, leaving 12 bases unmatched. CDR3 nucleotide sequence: TGTGCCAGCAGCCGAGCCCCGGGACAGCCTATGAACACTGAAGCTTTCTTT. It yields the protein CASSRAPGQPMNTEAFF.

CDR3 in DNA: TGTGCCAGCAGCCAAAATCACGGCCATGAGCAGTTCTTC. It encodes CASSQNHGHEQFF. The genes are TRBV3-1 and TRBJ2-5; D gene uncertain. The J call could be wrong; TRBJ2-1 is a better fit for the DNA end. This CDR3 comprises 13 residues. Germline-derived CDR1 and CDR2 are LGHDT and YNNKEL (reference sequence).

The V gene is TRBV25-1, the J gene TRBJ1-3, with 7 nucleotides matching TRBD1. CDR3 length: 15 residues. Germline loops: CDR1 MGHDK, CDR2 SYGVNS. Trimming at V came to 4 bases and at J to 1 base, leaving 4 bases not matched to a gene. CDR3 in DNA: TGTGCCAGCAGTGGGCAGGGGGATTCTGGAAACACCATATATTTT. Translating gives CASSGQGDSGNTIYF.

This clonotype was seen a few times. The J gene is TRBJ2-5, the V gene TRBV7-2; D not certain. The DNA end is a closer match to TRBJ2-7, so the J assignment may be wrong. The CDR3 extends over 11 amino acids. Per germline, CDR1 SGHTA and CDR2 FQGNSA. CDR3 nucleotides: TGTGCCATTCAAAGGTACTACGAGCAGTACTTC. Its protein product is CAIQRYYEQYF.

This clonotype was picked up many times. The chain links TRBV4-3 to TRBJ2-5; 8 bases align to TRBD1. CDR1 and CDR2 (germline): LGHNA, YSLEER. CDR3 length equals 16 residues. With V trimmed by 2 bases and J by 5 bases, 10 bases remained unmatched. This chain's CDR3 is CASSQNTQGVRETQYF. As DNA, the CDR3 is TGCGCCAGCAGCCAAAACACACAGGGGGTACGGGAGACCCAGTACTTC.

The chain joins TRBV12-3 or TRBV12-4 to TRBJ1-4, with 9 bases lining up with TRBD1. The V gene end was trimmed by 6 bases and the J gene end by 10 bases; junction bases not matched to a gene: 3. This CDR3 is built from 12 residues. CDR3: CASSETGGKLFF. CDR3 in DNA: TGTGCCAGCAGCGAGACAGGGGGAAAACTGTTTTTT.

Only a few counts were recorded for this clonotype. Written as DNA, the CDR3 is TGTGCCAGCAGCTTAAATGGGGGGCGAAGCACTGAAGCTTTCTTT. Translated, it gives CASSLNGGRSTEAFF. The chain uses TRBV7-3 and TRBJ1-1, with D tentatively TRBD1 (6 bases). Per germline, CDR1 SGHTA and CDR2 FQGTGA. This CDR3 has 15 amino acids. V was pared by 1 base and J by 4 bases, with 13 bases between.

CDR3 sequence reads: CASSHEGVQGANVLTF. CDR3 bases: TGCGCCAGCAGCCACGAGGGGGTGCAAGGGGCCAACGTCCTGACTTTC. V gene TRBV4-3 combines with J gene TRBJ2-6, with D maybe TRBD1 (6 bases). The CDR3 is 16 amino acids. Trimming took off 3 bases at V and 4 bases at J, with 13 bases between the two ends. CDR1 and CDR2 from the germline V gene are LGHNA and YSLEER.

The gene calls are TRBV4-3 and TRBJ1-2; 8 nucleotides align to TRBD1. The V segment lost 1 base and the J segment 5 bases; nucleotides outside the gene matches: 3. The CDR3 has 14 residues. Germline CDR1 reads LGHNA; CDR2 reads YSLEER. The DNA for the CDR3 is TGCGCCAGCAGCCAAGGGGACAGGAGATATGGCTACACCTTC. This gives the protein CASSQGDRRYGYTF.

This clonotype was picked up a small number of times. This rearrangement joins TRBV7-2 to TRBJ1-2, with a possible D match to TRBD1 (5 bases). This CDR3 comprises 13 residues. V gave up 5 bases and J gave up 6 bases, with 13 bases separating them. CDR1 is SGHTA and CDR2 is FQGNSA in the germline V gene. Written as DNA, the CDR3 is TGTGCCAGCAGCCCAGGCGGGGGGAATGGCTACACCTTC. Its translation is CASSPGGGNGYTF.

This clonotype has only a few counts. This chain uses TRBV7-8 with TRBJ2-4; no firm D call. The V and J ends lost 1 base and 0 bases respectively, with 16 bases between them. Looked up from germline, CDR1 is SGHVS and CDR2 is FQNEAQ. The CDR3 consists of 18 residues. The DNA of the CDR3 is TGTGCCAGCAGCTTAGGGATCATTGGGTGGGGAGCCAAAAACATTCAGTACTTC. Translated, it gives CASSLGIIGWGAKNIQYF.